Presented here are 29 T cell receptor beta chains from one specimen sequenced in a study of B cell selection in AIRE deficiency. The sorted conventional CD4 T cells were gated as CD4+CD127+. Here immunoSEQ multiplex PCR was the method, and the copy in TCRdb shows in-frame clones only, minus some. The table lists about 23,000 clones, 97% of them singletons. Sequences were obtained from conventional CD4+ T cells sorted from PBMCs. The receptors were gathered from a human donor with AIRE deficiency.

The chain has TRBV6-5 and TRBJ2-7; TRBD1 matches 10 bases. Looked up from germline, CDR1 is MNHEY and CDR2 is SVGAGI. Trimming at V came to 4 bases and at J to 2 bases, leaving 2 bases not matched to a gene. This CDR3 has 14 amino acids. The chain's CDR3 is CASSFGTGAYEQYF. CDR3 in DNA: TGTGCCAGCAGTTTTGGGACAGGGGCCTACGAGCAGTACTTC.

The chain has TRBV6-6 and TRBJ2-2, with TRBD1 as a possible D gene (7 bases). Germline-derived CDR1 and CDR2 are MNHNY and SVGAGI (reference sequence). This CDR3 is 13 amino acids long. The V end lost 6 bases, the J end lost 4 bases, and 9 bases lay between the germline ends. The DNA of the CDR3 is TGTGCCAGCAGCAGGGGGGTCACCGGGGAGCTGTTTTTT. This codes for CASSRGVTGELFF.

The V gene is TRBV19, the J gene TRBJ1-6; TRBD1 aligns across 7 bases. Losses at the gene ends were 2 bases for V and 3 bases for J; bases not matched to a gene: 4. Germline values: CDR1 LNHDA, CDR2 SQIVND (reference sequence). The CDR3 runs 16 residues. This CDR3 reads CASSISGQNYNSPLHF. CDR3 DNA: TGTGCCAGTAGTATATCGGGACAGAACTATAATTCACCCCTCCACTTT.

The V and J genes are TRBV18 and TRBJ2-1; TRBD2 agrees at 12 bases. The CDR3 length is 18 residues. After removal of 1 base from V and 6 bases from J, the junction contained 10 bases not matched to a gene. The V gene's germline CDR1 is KGHSH and CDR2 LQKENI. The CDR3 reads CASSPLLAPSGRGNEQFF. The CDR3 DNA is TGTGCCAGCTCACCACTGTTGGCGCCTAGCGGGAGGGGCAATGAGCAGTTCTTC.

The genes are TRBV29-1 and TRBJ1-4; the D is unclear. V lost 5 bases and J lost 3, with 7 bases in between. The CDR3 runs 12 residues. Germline CDR1 is SQVTM and CDR2 is ANQGSEA. CDR3 amino acids: CSVSIANEKLFF. In DNA form, the CDR3 reads TGCAGCGTTTCGATTGCTAATGAAAAACTGTTTTTT.

The chain joins TRBV25-1 to TRBJ2-7; perhaps D is TRBD1 or TRBD2 (5 bases each). V dropped 2 bases and J dropped 7 bases, with 15 bases sitting between them. The germline V gene encodes CDR1 MGHDK and CDR2 SYGVNS. This CDR3 contains 14 residues. The DNA of the CDR3 is TGTGCCAGCAGTGAAGAGGGGACGCCACGGGAGCAGTACTTC. Translating it yields CASSEEGTPREQYF.

The rearrangement uses TRBV2 and TRBJ2-7; no clear D gene. Germline CDR1 and CDR2: SNHLY and FYNNEI. The V gene lost 5 bases and the J gene lost 2 bases, with 1 base spanning the gap. This CDR3 has 10 amino acids. The CDR3 coding sequence is TGTGCCAGCAGTACCTACGAGCAGTACTTC. Translation gives CASSTYEQYF. Full variable domain (missing parts from reference TRBV2 and TRBJ2-7): EPEVTQTPSHQVTQMGQEVILRCVPISNHLYFYWYRQILGQKVEFLVSFYNNEISEKSEIFDDQFSVERPDGSNFTLKIRSTKLEDSAMYFCASSTYEQYFGPGTRLTVT.

The rearrangement links TRBV7-9 to TRBJ2-5; perhaps TRBD2 as D (6 bases). V was clipped by 5 bases and J by 2 bases, with 15 bases between them. Germline loops: CDR1 SEHNR, CDR2 FQNEAQ (reference sequence). The CDR3 runs to 15 residues. CDR3 DNA sequence: TGTGCCAGCAGCCGCGGGACTGGCGTACAAGAGACCCAGTACTTC. It yields the protein CASSRGTGVQETQYF.

As DNA, the CDR3 is TGCGCCAGCAGGGCGGGACAGTTCAGCTCCTACGAGCAGTACTTC. This translates into CASRAGQFSSYEQYF. This chain joins TRBV4-1 and TRBJ2-7; tentatively, D is TRBD1 (7 bases). Trimming took 6 bases from V and 0 from J, leaving 15 bases between them. The CDR3 consists of 15 residues. CDR1 and CDR2 from the germline V gene are MGHRA and YSYEKL.

The chain combines TRBV7-2 with TRBJ1-3; TRBD1 matches at 7 bases. Germline CDR1 is SGHTA and CDR2 is FQGNSA. The CDR3 contains 13 residues. V lost 5 bases and J lost 3; bases outside the gene matches: 1. In DNA form, the CDR3 reads TGTGCCAGCAGCGGGGACAGTGGAAACACCATATATTTT. Translating it yields CASSGDSGNTIYF.

The chain uses TRBV19 and TRBJ1-1, with D hard to call. This CDR3 region has 13 residues. The germline V gene encodes CDR1 LNHDA and CDR2 SQIVND (reference sequence). Trimming took off 6 bases at V and 1 base at J, with 9 bases between the two ends. The CDR3 reads CASSLRGNTEAFF. For the CDR3, the DNA is TGTGCCAGTAGCCTCCGGGGGAACACTGAAGCTTTCTTT.

This chain joins TRBV6-5 and TRBJ2-7; D is perhaps TRBD2 (6 bases). Germline loops: CDR1 MNHEY, CDR2 SVGAGI. With 5 bases removed from V and 3 bases from J, the gap between germline ends came to 14 bases. This CDR3 has 14 residues. The CDR3: CASSLTTGLYEQYF. The CDR3 nucleotides read TGTGCCAGCAGTCTAACCACGGGACTCTACGAGCAGTACTTC.

This chain joins TRBV28 and TRBJ1-5; D gene ambiguous. The germline V gene encodes CDR1 MDHEN and CDR2 SYDVKM. The CDR3 totals 15 residues. V was trimmed by 7 bases and J by 2 bases, leaving 15 bases between them. The CDR3, as DNA: TGTGCCAGCAATCGAGGGCGTGCGGGCAATCAGCCCCAGCATTTT. Translating gives CASNRGRAGNQPQHF.

The chain recombines TRBV6-5 with TRBJ1-1; D is uncertain. Germline assignment: CDR1 MNHEY and CDR2 SVGAGI. The CDR3 is made up of 14 amino acids. The V and J ends lost 2 bases and 1 base respectively, with 8 bases between them. The CDR3 spells CASSYVQENTEAFF. CDR3 coding DNA: TGTGCCAGCAGTTACGTCCAGGAGAACACTGAAGCTTTCTTT.

The V and J genes are TRBV5-1 and TRBJ2-3; 7 positions agree with TRBD2. Per germline, CDR1 SGHRS and CDR2 YFSETQ. J gave up 0 bases and V 4 bases, and 8 bases lay outside the gene matches. There are 16 residues in the CDR3. The CDR3, as DNA: TGCGCCAGCAGCCTATCTAGCGGTACTAGCACAGATACGCAGTATTTT. This encodes CASSLSSGTSTDTQYF.

V is TRBV5-6 and J is TRBJ2-3, with 8 positions matching TRBD1. The CDR3 is made up of 16 amino acids. CDR1 is SGHDT, CDR2 YYEEEE, per germline. V gave up 2 bases and J gave up 3 bases; unmatched junction bases: 8. The DNA of the CDR3 is TGTGCCAGCAGCTTCGGGACAGGAGGTGGGACAGATACGCAGTATTTT. The encoded protein is CASSFGTGGGTDTQYF.

V is TRBV5-5 and J is TRBJ1-5; unclear D gene. Germline V gene sequence: CDR1 SGHKS, CDR2 YYEKEE (reference sequence). This CDR3 spans 16 amino acids. V lost 2 bases and J 4 bases, leaving 16 bases between the germline ends. The CDR3 sequence: CASSFNSGSRNQPQHF. The CDR3 nucleotides are TGTGCCAGCAGCTTTAATTCGGGCTCCCGTAATCAGCCCCAGCATTTT.

The chain has TRBV5-4 and TRBJ1-1, with a tentative D call TRBD1 (5 bases). The CDR3 has 15 residues. Looked up from germline, CDR1 is SGHNT and CDR2 is YYREEE (reference sequence). V was clipped by 3 bases and J by 5 bases, with 17 bases between them. DNA for the CDR3: TGTGCCAGCAGCTGGGGAGGGTGGGGGAGGACTGAAGCTTTCTTT. Translated, it gives CASSWGGWGRTEAFF.

The chain couples TRBV5-1 to TRBJ2-1, with 8 positions matching TRBD2. Germline V gene data show CDR1 as SGHRS and CDR2 as YFSETQ. CDR3 length: 14 residues. Trimming at V came to 5 bases and at J to 4 bases, leaving 5 bases not matched to a gene. The CDR3 loop reads CASSSGDGYNEQFF. The DNA for the CDR3 is TGCGCCAGCAGTAGCGGGGACGGGTACAATGAGCAGTTCTTC.

The chain combines TRBV6-5 with TRBJ2-1, with TRBD2 matching over 11 bases. With 6 bases clipped from V and 4 bases from J, the junction kept 2 bases outside the gene matches. From germline, CDR1 is MNHEY and CDR2 SVGAGI. This CDR3 contains 14 residues. The CDR3 spells CASRGTSGYNEQFF. CDR3 nucleotide sequence: TGTGCCAGCAGAGGGACTAGCGGATACAATGAGCAGTTCTTC.

The chain couples TRBV9 to TRBJ2-3; D is ambiguous. Germline V gives CDR1 SGDLS, CDR2 YYNGEE. The CDR3 is made up of 15 amino acids. The V end was cut by 4 bases, the J end by 0 bases, with 12 bases between. CDR3 residues: CASSPGIVSTDTQYF. CDR3 bases: TGTGCCAGCAGCCCTGGAATCGTTAGCACAGATACGCAGTATTTT.

The chain employs TRBV7-8 and TRBJ2-5; 11 positions agree with TRBD2. This CDR3 region has 14 residues. Germline CDR1 reads SGHVS; CDR2 reads FQNEAQ. V lost 5 bases, J lost 6 bases, and 5 bases stayed unmatched. The CDR3 reads CASSQRLAGKTQYF. The CDR3 DNA reads TGTGCCAGCAGCCAGCGACTAGCGGGAAAGACCCAGTACTTC.

The CDR3 reads CASSRTGGDTEAFF. CDR3 sequence (DNA): TGTGCCAGCAGCCGGACAGGGGGCGACACTGAAGCTTTCTTT. The rearrangement uses TRBV14 and TRBJ1-1; TRBD1 agrees at 11 bases. The trim removed 4 bases at V and 3 bases at J, leaving 1 base unmatched. CDR1 SGHDN and CDR2 FVKESK come from the germline V gene. The CDR3 runs 14 residues.

The table lists this clone with a few counts. This rearrangement joins TRBV5-1 to TRBJ2-7, with D tentatively TRBD1 (6 bases). This CDR3 is built from 14 residues. From germline, CDR1 is SGHRS and CDR2 YFSETQ. V lost 2 bases, J lost 1 base, and 10 bases lay in between. The CDR3 DNA is TGCGCCAGCAGCTTCCCAGGGGATTCCTACGAGCAGTACTTC. Residues: CASSFPGDSYEQYF.

The chain is built from TRBV6-6 and TRBJ2-7; 10 bases are shared with TRBD1. Looked up from germline, CDR1 is MNHNY and CDR2 is SVGAGI (reference sequence). Germline trimming cut 4 bases from V and 2 bases from J; bases unmatched to any gene: 5. There are 15 residues in the CDR3. CDR3: CASSSSGTGAYEQYF. CDR3 sequence (DNA): TGTGCCAGCAGTTCCTCCGGGACAGGGGCCTACGAGCAGTACTTC.

This clone was found once. As DNA, the CDR3 is TGTGCCAGCAGCACCCGACTAGCGGGGCCGAACACCGGGGAGCTGTTTTTT. This encodes CASSTRLAGPNTGELFF. This chain links TRBV11-2 with TRBJ2-2, with TRBD2 matching 11 bases. Losses at the gene ends were 5 bases for V and 0 bases for J; bases not matched to a gene: 5. Per the germline V gene, CDR1 is SGHAT and CDR2 is FQNNGV. The CDR3 covers 17 residues.

The CDR3 here is CAWSVLGNQPQHF. CDR3 coding DNA: TGTGCCTGGAGTGTACTCGGCAATCAGCCCCAGCATTTT. J is TRBJ1-5 and V is TRBV30; no firm D call. V shed 0 bases and J shed 2 bases, with 5 bases lying between them. This CDR3 is 13 amino acids long. Germline CDR1 and CDR2: GTSNPN and SVGIG (reference sequence).

V usage is TRBV2 and J usage is TRBJ2-2; unclear D gene. V lost 7 bases and J 2 bases, leaving 14 bases between the germline ends. This CDR3 region has 15 residues. Germline V gene lookup returns CDR1 SNHLY and CDR2 FYNNEI. This CDR3 is CASKGPLVNTGELFF. The CDR3 DNA sequence: TGTGCCAGCAAAGGTCCCCTAGTAAACACCGGGGAGCTGTTTTTT.

This chain joins TRBV2 and TRBJ1-4; 7 bases are a match to TRBD1. The V gene end was trimmed by 6 bases and the J gene end by 7 bases; junction bases not matched to a gene: 8. The CDR3 totals 14 residues. In germline, CDR1 is SNHLY, CDR2 FYNNEI. The CDR3 DNA follows: TGTGCCAGCAGAAACAGGGGCATAGGTGAAAAACTGTTTTTT. Its protein is CASRNRGIGEKLFF.